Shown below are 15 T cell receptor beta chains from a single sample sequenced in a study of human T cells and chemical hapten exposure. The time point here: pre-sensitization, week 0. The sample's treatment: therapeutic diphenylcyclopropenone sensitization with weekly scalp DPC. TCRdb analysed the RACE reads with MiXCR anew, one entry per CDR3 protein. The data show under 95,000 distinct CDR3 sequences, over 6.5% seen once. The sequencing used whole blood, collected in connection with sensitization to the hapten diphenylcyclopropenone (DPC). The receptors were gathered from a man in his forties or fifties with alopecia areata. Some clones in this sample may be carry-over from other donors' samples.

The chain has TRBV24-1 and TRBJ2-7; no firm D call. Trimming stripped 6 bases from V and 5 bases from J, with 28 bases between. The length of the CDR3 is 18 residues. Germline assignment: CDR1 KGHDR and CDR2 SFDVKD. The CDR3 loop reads CATSRFRRRDCTYHEQYV. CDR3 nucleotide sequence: TGTGCCACCAGTCGATTTCGTCGACGTGACTGCACTTACCACGAGCAGTACGTC.

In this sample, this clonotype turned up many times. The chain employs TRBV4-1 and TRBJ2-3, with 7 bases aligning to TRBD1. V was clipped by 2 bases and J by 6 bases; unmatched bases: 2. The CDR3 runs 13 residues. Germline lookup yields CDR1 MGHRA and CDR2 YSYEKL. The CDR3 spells CASSQQQGDTQYF. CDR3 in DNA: TGCGCCAGCAGCCAACAACAGGGGGATACGCAGTATTTT.

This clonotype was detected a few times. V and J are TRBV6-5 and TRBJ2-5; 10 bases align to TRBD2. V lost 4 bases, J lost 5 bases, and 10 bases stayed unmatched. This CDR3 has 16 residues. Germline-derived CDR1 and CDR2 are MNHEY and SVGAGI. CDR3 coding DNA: TGTGCCAGCAGTTCCCCGACTAGCGGGCTTCTGGAGACCCAGTACTTC. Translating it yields CASSSPTSGLLETQYF.

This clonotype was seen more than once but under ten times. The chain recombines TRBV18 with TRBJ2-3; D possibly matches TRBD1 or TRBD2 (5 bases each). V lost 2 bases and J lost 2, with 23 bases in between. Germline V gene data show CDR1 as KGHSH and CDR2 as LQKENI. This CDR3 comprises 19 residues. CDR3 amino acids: CASSPFKGIVSVPTDTQYF. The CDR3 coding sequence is TGTGCCAGCTCACCATTCAAGGGGATAGTTAGCGTCCCCACAGATACGCAGTATTTT. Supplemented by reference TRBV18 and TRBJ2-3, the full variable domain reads NAGVMQNPRHLVRRRGQEARLRCSPMKGHSHVYWYRQLPEEGLKFMVYLQKENIIDESGMPKERFSAEFPKEGPSILRIQQVVRGDSAAYFCASSPFKGIVSVPTDTQYFGPGTRLTVL.

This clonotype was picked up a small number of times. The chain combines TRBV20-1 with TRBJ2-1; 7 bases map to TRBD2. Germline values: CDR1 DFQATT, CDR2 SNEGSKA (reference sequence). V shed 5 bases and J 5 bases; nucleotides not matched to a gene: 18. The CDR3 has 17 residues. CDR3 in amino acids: CSAPGSLAETRHNEQFF. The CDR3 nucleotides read TGCAGTGCTCCCGGTAGTCTAGCGGAGACTAGGCACAATGAGCAGTTCTTC.

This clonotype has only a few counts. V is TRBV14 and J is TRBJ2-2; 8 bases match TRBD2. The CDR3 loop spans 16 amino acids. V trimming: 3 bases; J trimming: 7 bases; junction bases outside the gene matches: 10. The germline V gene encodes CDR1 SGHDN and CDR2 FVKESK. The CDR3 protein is CASSHELGLVGGELFF. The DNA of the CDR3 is TGTGCCAGCAGCCATGAACTGGGACTAGTTGGCGGGGAGCTGTTTTTT.

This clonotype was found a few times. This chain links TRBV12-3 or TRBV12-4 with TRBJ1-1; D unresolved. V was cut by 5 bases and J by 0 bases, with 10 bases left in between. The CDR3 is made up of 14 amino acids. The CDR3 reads CASSLLPMNTEAFF. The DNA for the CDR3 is TGTGCCAGCAGTCTCCTACCCATGAACACTGAAGCTTTCTTT.

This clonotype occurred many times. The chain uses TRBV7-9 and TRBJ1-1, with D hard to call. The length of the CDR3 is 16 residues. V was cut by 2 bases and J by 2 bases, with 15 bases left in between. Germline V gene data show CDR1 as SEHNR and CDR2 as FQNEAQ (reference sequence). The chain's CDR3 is CASSLFPDNFNTEAFF. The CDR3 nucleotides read TGTGCCAGCAGCTTATTTCCCGATAATTTTAACACTGAAGCTTTCTTT.

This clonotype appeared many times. CDR3 sequence reads: CASSLSVSQDTQYF. In DNA form, the CDR3 reads TGTGCCAGCAGTTTATCGGTTTCGCAAGATACGCAGTATTTT. This chain connects TRBV27 to TRBJ2-3; D call uncertain. With 0 bases removed from V and 5 bases from J, the gap between germline ends came to 9 bases. Germline CDR1 is MNHEY and CDR2 is SMNVEV (reference sequence). This CDR3 spans 14 amino acids.

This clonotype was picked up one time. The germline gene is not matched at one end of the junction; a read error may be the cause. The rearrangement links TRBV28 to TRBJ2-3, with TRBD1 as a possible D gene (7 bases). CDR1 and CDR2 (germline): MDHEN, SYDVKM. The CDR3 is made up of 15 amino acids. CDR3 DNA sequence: TGTGCCAGCATATCAGGGGGGTCTAGCACAGATACGCAGTGTTTT. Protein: CASISGGSSTDTQCF.

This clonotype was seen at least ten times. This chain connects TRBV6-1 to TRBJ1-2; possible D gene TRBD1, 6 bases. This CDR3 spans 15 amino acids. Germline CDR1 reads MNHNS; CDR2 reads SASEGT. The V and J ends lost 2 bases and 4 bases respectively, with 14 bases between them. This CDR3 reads CASSEQGHSSYGYTF. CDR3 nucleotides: TGTGCCAGCAGTGAACAGGGGCACAGTAGCTATGGCTACACCTTC.

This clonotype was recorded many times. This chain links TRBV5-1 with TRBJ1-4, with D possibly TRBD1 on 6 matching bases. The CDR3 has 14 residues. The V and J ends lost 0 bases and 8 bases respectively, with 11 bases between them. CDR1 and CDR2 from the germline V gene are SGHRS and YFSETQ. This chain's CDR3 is CASSLGQAREKLFF. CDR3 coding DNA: TGCGCCAGCAGCTTGGGACAGGCCCGAGAAAAACTGTTTTTT.

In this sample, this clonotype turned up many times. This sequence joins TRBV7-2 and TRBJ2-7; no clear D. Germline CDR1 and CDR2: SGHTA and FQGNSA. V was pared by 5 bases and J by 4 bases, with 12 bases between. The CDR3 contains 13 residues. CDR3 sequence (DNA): TGTGCCAGCAGCCACGGCACCGGGTACGAGCAGTACTTC. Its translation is CASSHGTGYEQYF.

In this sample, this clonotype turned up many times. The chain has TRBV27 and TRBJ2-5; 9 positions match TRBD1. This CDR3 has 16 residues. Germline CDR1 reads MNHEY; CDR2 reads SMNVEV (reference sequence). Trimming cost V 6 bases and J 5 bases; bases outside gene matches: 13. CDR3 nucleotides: TGTGCCAGCAGCTCTACACAGGGGGCGCGTTTGGAGACCCAGTACTTC. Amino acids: CASSSTQGARLETQYF.

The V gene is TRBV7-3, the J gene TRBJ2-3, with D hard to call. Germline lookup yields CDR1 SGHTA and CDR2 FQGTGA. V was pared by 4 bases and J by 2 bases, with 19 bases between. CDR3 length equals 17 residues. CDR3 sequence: CASSSDTTWSHTDTQYF. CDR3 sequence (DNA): TGTGCCAGCAGCTCCGACACTACATGGTCGCACACAGATACGCAGTATTTT.